The clone carrying this T cell receptor beta chain was detected ten times or more. Its specificity is unknown. The data derive from a study of regulatory T cells in long-lasting Graves disease. Whole-study results and caveats: TCR diversity was lower in persistent Graves' patients (versus newly diagnosed ones). Among samples with persistent disease, TRBV28, TRBJ1-2 and TRBJ2-5 were favored.

Germline V gives CDR1 SGHTA, CDR2 FQGNSA. With 5 bases removed from V and 9 bases from J, the gap between germline ends came to 14 bases. This CDR3 has 13 residues. As to time point: newly diagnosed GD, antithyroid drugs for less than 3 months. From RNA extracted from PBMCs, the TCR library was made. Relying on iRepertoire HTBI primers and Arm-PCR of CDR3 regions, the team built TCR beta libraries. TCRdb re-called the multiplex PCR reads with MiXCR, one entry per CDR3 protein. Counted here are roughly 320,000 distinct CDR3 sequences, around 17% occurring once; the ten biggest clones make up just under 30%. These same data were also listed under a study on T cells in Graves' hyperthyroidism and ophthalmopathy.

The chain employs TRBV7-2 and TRBJ2-1, with D possibly TRBD2 on 5 matching bases. The receptor comes from a man in his forties with Graves disease. Here the sequenced sample was peripheral blood mononuclear cells (PBMCs), taken at new diagnosis, from a patient treated with antithyroid drugs. The CDR3 loop is CASSPSLRGEQFF. CDR3 in DNA: TGTGCCAGCAGCCCAAGTTTACGGGGTGAGCAGTTCTTC. The full variable domain, its missing parts supplied by reference TRBV7-2 and TRBJ2-1, is GAGVSQSPSNKVTEKGKDVELRCDPISGHTALYWYRQSLGQGLEFLIYFQGNSAPDKSGLPSDRFSAERTGGSVSTLTIQRTQQEDSAVYLCASSPSLRGEQFFGPGTRLTVL.